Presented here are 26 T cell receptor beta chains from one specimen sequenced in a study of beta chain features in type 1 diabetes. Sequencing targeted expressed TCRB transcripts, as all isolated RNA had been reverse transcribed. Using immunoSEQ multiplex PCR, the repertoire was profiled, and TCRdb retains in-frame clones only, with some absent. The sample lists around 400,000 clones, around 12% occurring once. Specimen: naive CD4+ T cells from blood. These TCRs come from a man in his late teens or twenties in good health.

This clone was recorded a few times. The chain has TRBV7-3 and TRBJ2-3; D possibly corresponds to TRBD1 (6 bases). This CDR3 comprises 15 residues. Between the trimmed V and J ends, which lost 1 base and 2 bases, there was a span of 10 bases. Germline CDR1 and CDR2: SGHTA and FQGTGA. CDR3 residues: CASSLKLGATDTQYF. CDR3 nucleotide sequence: TGTGCCAGCAGCTTAAAGCTGGGGGCCACAGATACGCAGTATTTT.

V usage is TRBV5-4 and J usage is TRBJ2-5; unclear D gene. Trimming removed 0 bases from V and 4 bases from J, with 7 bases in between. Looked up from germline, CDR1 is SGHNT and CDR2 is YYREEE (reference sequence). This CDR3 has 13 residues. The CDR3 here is CASSLERTETQYF. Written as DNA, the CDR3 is TGTGCCAGCAGCTTGGAGAGAACAGAGACCCAGTACTTC.

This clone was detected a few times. The CDR3 spells CASSEGDRGHQPQHF. The CDR3 nucleotides read TGTGCCAGCAGTGAAGGGGACAGGGGTCATCAGCCCCAGCATTTT. The chain joins TRBV25-1 to TRBJ1-5, with 10 positions matching TRBD1. The germline V gene has CDR1 MGHDK and CDR2 SYGVNS. With V trimmed by 2 bases and J by 5 bases, 3 bases remained unmatched. CDR3 length: 15 residues.

The CDR3 sequence is CASNKWDKANYGYTF. The CDR3 DNA sequence: TGTGCCAGCAATAAGTGGGACAAGGCTAACTATGGCTACACCTTC. J is TRBJ1-2 and V is TRBV7-4; TRBD1 might be the D (6 bases). Germline CDR1 reads SGHVT; CDR2 reads SQSDAQ. CDR3 size: 15 residues. Trimming left V 7 bases short and J 0 bases short, with 15 bases between.

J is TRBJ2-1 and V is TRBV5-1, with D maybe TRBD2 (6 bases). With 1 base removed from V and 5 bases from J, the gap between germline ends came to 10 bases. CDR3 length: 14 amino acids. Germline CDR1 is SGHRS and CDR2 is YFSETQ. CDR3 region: CASSLRGTHNEQFF. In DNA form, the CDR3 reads TGCGCCAGCAGCTTGCGGGGGACCCACAATGAGCAGTTCTTC.

CDR3: CASTPEASAYEQYF. In nucleotides, the CDR3 is TGTGCCAGCACCCCAGAGGCCAGCGCCTACGAGCAGTACTTC. The chain recombines TRBV7-9 with TRBJ2-7; D gene uncertain. CDR3 size: 14 residues. From germline, CDR1 is SEHNR and CDR2 FQNEAQ (reference sequence). V was pared by 7 bases and J by 2 bases, with 15 bases between.

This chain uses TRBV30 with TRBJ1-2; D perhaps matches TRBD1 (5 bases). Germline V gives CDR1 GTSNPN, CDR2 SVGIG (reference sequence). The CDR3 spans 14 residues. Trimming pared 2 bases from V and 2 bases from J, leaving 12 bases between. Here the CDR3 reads CAWSTGGLNYGYTF. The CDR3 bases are TGTGCCTGGAGTACGGGGGGTTTAAACTATGGCTACACCTTC.

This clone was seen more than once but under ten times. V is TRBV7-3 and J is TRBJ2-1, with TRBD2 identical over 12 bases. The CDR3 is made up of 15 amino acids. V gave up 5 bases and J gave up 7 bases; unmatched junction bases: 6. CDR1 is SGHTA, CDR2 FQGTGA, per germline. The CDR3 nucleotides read TGTGCCAGCAGCACGACTAGCGGGAGTTTTAATGAGCAGTTCTTC. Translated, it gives CASSTTSGSFNEQFF.

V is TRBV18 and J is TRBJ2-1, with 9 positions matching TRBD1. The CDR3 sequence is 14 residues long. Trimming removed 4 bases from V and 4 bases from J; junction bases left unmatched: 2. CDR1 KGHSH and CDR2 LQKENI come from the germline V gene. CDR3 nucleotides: TGTGCCAGCTCACGGGACAGGGTGTACAATGAGCAGTTCTTC. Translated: CASSRDRVYNEQFF. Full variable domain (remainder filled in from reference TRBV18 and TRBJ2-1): NAGVMQNPRHLVRRRGQEARLRCSPMKGHSHVYWYRQLPEEGLKFMVYLQKENIIDESGMPKERFSAEFPKEGPSILRIQQVVRGDSAAYFCASSRDRVYNEQFFGPGTRLTVL.

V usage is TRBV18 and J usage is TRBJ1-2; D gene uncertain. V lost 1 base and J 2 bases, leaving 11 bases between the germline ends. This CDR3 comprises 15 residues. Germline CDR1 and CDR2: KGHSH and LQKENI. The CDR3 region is CASSPRIGNNYGYTF. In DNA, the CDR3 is TGTGCCAGCTCACCACGGATCGGGAACAACTATGGCTACACCTTC.

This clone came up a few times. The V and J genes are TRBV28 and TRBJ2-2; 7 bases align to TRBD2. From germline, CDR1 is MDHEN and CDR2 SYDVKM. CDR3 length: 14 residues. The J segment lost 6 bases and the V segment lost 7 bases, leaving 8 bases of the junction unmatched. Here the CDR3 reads CASITPGLAGELFF. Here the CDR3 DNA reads TGTGCCAGCATTACCCCAGGACTAGCCGGGGAGCTGTTTTTT. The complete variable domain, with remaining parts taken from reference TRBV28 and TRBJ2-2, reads DVKVTQSSRYLVKRTGEKVFLECVQDMDHENMFWYRQDPGLGLRLIYFSYDVKMKEKGDIPEGYSVSREKKERFSLILESASTNQTSMYLCASITPGLAGELFFGEGSRLTVL.

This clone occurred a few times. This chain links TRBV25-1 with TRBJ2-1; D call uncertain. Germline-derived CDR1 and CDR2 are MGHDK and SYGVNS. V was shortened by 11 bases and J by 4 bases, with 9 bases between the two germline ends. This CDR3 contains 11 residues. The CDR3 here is CASEDYNEQFF. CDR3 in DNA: TGTGCCTCAGAAGATTACAATGAGCAGTTCTTC. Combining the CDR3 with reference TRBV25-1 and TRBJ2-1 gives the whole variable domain EADIYQTPRYLVIGTGKKITLECSQTMGHDKMYWYQQDPGMELHLIHYSYGVNSTEKGDLSSESTVSRIRTEHFPLTLESARPSHTSQYLCASEDYNEQFFGPGTRLTVL.

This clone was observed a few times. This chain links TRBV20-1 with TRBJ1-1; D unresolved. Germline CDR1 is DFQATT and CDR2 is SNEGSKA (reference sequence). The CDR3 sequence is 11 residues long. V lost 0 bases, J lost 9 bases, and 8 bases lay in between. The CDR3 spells CSARDTQKAFF. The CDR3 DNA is TGCAGTGCTAGAGACACACAGAAAGCTTTCTTT.

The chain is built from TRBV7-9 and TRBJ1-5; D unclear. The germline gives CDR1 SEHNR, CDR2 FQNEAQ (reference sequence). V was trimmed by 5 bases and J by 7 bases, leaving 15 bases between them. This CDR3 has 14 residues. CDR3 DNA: TGTGCCAGCAGCACCCAGACTGGGAGGCAGCCCCAGCATTTT. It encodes CASSTQTGRQPQHF.

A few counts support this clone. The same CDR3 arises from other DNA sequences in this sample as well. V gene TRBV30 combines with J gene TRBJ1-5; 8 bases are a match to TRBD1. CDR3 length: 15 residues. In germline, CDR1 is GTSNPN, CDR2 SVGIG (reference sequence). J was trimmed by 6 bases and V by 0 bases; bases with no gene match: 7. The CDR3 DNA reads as TGTGCCTGGAGTGTAGGGCAGGGGGCAGGTCAGCCCCAGCATTTT. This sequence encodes CAWSVGQGAGQPQHF.

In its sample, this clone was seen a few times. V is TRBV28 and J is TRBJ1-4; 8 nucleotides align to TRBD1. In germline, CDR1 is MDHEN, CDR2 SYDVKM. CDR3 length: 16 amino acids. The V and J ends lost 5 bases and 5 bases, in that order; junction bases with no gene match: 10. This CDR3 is CASSPLPRGRNEKLFF. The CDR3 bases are TGTGCCAGCAGTCCCCTCCCCAGGGGGCGGAATGAAAAACTGTTTTTT.

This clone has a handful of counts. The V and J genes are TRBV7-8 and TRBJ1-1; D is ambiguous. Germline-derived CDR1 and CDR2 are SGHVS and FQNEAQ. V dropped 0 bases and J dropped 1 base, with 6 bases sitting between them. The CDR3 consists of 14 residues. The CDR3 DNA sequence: TGTGCCAGCAGCTTAGCGCGACAGAACACTGAAGCTTTCTTT. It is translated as CASSLARQNTEAFF.

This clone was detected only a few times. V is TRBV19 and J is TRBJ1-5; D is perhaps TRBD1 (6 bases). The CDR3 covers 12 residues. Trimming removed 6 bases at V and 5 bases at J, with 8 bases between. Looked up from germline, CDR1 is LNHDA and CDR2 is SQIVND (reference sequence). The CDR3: CASSQGHQPQHF. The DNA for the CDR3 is TGTGCCAGTAGCCAGGGGCATCAGCCCCAGCATTTT.

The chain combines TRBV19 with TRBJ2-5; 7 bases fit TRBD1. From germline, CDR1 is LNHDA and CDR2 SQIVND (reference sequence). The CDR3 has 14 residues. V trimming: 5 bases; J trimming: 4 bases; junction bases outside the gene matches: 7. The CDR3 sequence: CASSVQRDRETQYF. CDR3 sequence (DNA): TGTGCCAGTAGTGTCCAGAGGGACAGAGAGACCCAGTACTTC.

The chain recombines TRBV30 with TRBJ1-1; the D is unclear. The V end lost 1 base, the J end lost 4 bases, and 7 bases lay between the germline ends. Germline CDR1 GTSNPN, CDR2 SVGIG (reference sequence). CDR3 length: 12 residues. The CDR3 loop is CAWSDGGTEAFF. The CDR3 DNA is TGTGCCTGGAGTGACGGCGGCACTGAAGCTTTCTTT.

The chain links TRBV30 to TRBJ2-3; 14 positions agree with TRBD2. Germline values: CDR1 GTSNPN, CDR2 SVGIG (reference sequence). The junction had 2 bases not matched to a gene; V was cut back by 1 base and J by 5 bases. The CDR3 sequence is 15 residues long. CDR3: CAWSGLAGGLDTQYF. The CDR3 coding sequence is TGTGCCTGGAGTGGACTAGCGGGAGGGCTAGATACGCAGTATTTT.

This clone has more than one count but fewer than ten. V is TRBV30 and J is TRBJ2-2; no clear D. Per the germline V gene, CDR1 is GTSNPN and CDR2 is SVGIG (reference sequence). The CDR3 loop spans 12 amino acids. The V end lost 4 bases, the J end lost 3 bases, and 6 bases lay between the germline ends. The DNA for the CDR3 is TGTGCCTGGAACAGAGACACCGGGGAGCTGTTTTTT. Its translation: CAWNRDTGELFF.

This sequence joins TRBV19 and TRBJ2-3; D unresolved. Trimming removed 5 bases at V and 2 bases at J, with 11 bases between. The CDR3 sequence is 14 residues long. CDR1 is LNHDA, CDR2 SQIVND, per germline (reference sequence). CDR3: CASSGPRITDTQYF. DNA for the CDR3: TGTGCCAGTAGTGGGCCTCGGATCACAGATACGCAGTATTTT.

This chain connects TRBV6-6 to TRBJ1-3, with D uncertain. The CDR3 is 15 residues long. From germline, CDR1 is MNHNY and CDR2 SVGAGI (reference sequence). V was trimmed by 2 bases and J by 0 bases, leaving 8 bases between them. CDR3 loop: CASSYPSRSGNTIYF. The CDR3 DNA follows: TGTGCCAGCAGTTACCCCTCCCGCTCTGGAAACACCATATATTTT.

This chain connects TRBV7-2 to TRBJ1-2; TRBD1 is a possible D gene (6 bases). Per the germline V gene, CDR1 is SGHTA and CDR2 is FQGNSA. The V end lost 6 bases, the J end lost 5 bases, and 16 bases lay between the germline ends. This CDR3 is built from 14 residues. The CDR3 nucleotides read TGTGCCAGCAGAGTGGGGGCCCTGCGATATGGCTACACCTTC. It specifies CASRVGALRYGYTF.

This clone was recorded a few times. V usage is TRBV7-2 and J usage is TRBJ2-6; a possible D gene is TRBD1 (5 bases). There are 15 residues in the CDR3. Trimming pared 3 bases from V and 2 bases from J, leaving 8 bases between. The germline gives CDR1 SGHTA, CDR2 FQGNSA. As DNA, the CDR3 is TGTGCCAGCAGCTTTGGGGCCGCTGGGGCCAACGTCCTGACTTTC. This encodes CASSFGAAGANVLTF.